This T cell receptor (beta chain) was captured in a study of T cell repertoires in cytomegalovirus infection. Overall study: Carrying CMV and the relevant HLA type showed in public TCR beta signatures.

As regards this clonotype: The antigen remains undetermined.

TCRdb reanalysed the reads using MiXCR and keeps one entry per CDR3 protein. The sample lists about 700,000 distinct CDR3 sequences, about 33% seen once, with 15% to 20% in the top ten. Findings of the study overall: There were carriers of CMV plus the relevant HLA, and cumulative public TCR beta family frequency identified them. It was HLA-C-restricted CMV-specific TCR beta clonotypes that dominated the response ex vivo.

This receptor was identified in a human donor in good health (CMV status not recorded). Some clones in this sample may be carry-over from other donors' samples. The material was cultured PBMCs, obtained from culture after CMV antigen stimulation.

The CDR3 DNA follows: TGCAGTGCTAGCGATAGCGGGGCCTACGAGCAGTACTTC. Protein sequence: CSASDSGAYEQYF. The chain couples TRBV20-1 to TRBJ2-7, with TRBD2 matching over 8 bases. V was pared by 3 bases and J by 2 bases, with 3 bases of the junction left unmatched. The CDR3 totals 13 residues. Per the germline V gene, CDR1 is DFQATT and CDR2 is SNEGSKA (reference sequence).